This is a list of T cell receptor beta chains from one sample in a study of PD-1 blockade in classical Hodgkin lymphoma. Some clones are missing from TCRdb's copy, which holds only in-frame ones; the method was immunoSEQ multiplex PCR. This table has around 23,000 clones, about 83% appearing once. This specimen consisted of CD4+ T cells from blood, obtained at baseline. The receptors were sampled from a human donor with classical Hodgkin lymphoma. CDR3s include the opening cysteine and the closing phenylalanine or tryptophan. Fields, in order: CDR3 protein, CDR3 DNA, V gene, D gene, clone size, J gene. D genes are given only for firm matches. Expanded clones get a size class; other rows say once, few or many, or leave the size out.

CASSFRDTSYNSPLHF TGTGCCAGCAGTTTCCGGGACACCTCCTATAATTCACCCCTCCACTTT TRBV6-5 NA once TRBJ1-6
CASSSNYGYTF TGCGCCAGCTCTTCTAACTATGGCTACACCTTC TRBV10-2 NA NA TRBJ1-2
CASHNRHEEQYF TGTGCCAGCCACAATCGGCACGAGGAGCAGTACTTC TRBV6-5 NA NA TRBJ2-7
CASSPPSSSLYEQYF TGTGCCAGCTCACCACCGAGCAGTTCCCTCTACGAGCAGTACTTC TRBV18 NA NA TRBJ2-7
CASSSDAGNTEAFF TGTGCCAGCAGTTCCGACGCGGGGAACACTGAAGCTTTCTTT TRBV6-6 NA NA TRBJ1-1
CASSATGRDTEAFF TGTGCCAGCAGCGCGACAGGGCGGGACACTGAAGCTTTCTTT TRBV7-9 TRBD1 NA TRBJ1-1
CASSQEGQGAGNTIYF TGCGCCAGCAGCCAAGAGGGACAGGGGGCTGGAAACACCATATATTTT TRBV4-3 TRBD1 NA TRBJ1-3
CASSEARGVQSSYGYTF TGTGCCAGCAGTGAAGCGAGAGGTGTACAGTCCAGCTATGGCTACACCTTC TRBV2 NA once TRBJ1-2
CASSLGGGLAYEQYF TGTGCCAGCAGCTTAGGTGGGGGACTCGCCTACGAGCAGTACTTC TRBV11-3 NA NA TRBJ2-7
CAWSVLTQNTEAFF TGTGCCTGGAGTGTACTAACTCAGAACACTGAAGCTTTCTTT TRBV30 NA NA TRBJ1-1
CASSLTREPSTYEQYF TGTGCCAGCAGCTTGACGAGGGAGCCGTCCACCTACGAGCAGTACTTC TRBV5-6 NA NA TRBJ2-7
CASSESQRKKAGTTDTQYF TGCGCCAGCAGTGAGAGTCAAAGGAAGAAAGCGGGAACAACAGATACGCAGTATTTT TRBV10-1 TRBD2 NA TRBJ2-3
CASSEARTGDGYTF TGTGCCAGCAGTGAAGCCCGGACAGGGGATGGCTACACCTTC TRBV2 TRBD1 NA TRBJ1-2
CASSPDGLAGWDTQYF TGTGCCAGCAGCCCCGACGGACTAGCGGGGTGGGATACGCAGTATTTT TRBV9 TRBD2 NA TRBJ2-3
CASSVGRQDEQYF TGTGCCAGCAGCGTAGGGCGACAGGACGAGCAGTACTTC TRBV9 NA NA TRBJ2-7
CASQSTDTQYF TGTGCCAGCCAAAGCACAGATACGCAGTATTTT TRBV18 NA NA TRBJ2-3
CASSYSGPYEQYF TGTGCCAGCAGTTACTCGGGACCCTACGAGCAGTACTTC TRBV6-5 NA NA TRBJ2-7
CASSLLGLAGGRAKNIQYF TGTGCCAGTAGTCTCCTGGGACTAGCGGGGGGGCGTGCCAAAAACATTCAGTACTTC TRBV19 TRBD2 NA TRBJ2-4
CASSETYGPQHF TGTGCCAGCAGTGAAACTTATGGGCCCCAGCATTTT TRBV2 NA NA TRBJ1-5
CASRVMGQGAYEQYF TGTGCCAGCAGGGTCATGGGACAGGGGGCCTACGAGCAGTACTTC TRBV6-1 TRBD1 NA TRBJ2-7
CASSLATGYLNNEQFF TGTGCCAGCAGCTTAGCCACAGGGTACTTAAACAATGAGCAGTTCTTC TRBV11-2 NA NA TRBJ2-1
CASSGPANYGYTF TGCGCCAGCAGCGGGCCAGCTAACTATGGCTACACCTTC TRBV4-3 NA NA TRBJ1-2
CASSVSALYGYTF TGTGCCAGCAGTGTTTCAGCCCTTTATGGCTACACCTTC TRBV6-1 NA NA TRBJ1-2
CASRTDRDRASTF TGCGCCAGCAGAACAGACCGGGACAGGGCGAGCACCTTC TRBV5-1 TRBD1 NA TRBJ1-2
CASSLLGGYEQYF TGTGCCAGCAGTTTACTCGGCGGCTACGAGCAGTACTTC TRBV28 NA NA TRBJ2-7
CASSFNLAGATNTGELFF TGCGCCAGCAGCTTCAATTTAGCGGGGGCCACGAACACCGGGGAGCTGTTTTTT TRBV5-1 TRBD2 NA TRBJ2-2
CASSSPGQGPRGEKLFF TGTGCCAGCAGCTCACCGGGACAGGGCCCGCGGGGTGAAAAACTGTTTTTT TRBV28 TRBD1 NA TRBJ1-4
CASSLSFLSYEQFF TGTGCCAGCAGCTTAAGTTTTCTTTCCTATGAGCAGTTCTTC TRBV7-3 NA large TRBJ2-1
CASSQGNTDTQYF TGTGCCAGCTCACAGGGGAACACAGATACGCAGTATTTT TRBV18 NA NA TRBJ2-3
CASSRDTNTDTQYF TGTGCCAGCAGTCGGGACACCAACACAGATACGCAGTATTTT TRBV6-6 NA NA TRBJ2-3
CASRSGTAPYEKLFF TGCGCCAGCAGATCTGGGACAGCTCCATACGAAAAACTGTTTTTT TRBV5-1 TRBD1 NA TRBJ1-4
CASGRGQGYGYTF TGTGCCAGCGGCCGGGGACAGGGCTATGGCTACACCTTC TRBV7-9 TRBD1 NA TRBJ1-2
CASNSGGTLLNTDTQYF TGTGCCAGCAACAGCGGGGGGACACTACTAAACACAGATACGCAGTATTTT TRBV28 TRBD2 NA TRBJ2-3
CASSTERGPQHF TGTGCCAGCTCCACCGAGCGCGGGCCCCAGCATTTT TRBV2 NA NA TRBJ1-5
CASSFDPGNRDEANYGYTF TGTGCCAGCAGCTTCGACCCGGGAAACAGGGACGAAGCTAACTATGGCTACACCTTC TRBV27 NA NA TRBJ1-2
CASSYYSGYTF TGTGCCAGCAGTTATTATAGCGGCTACACCTTC TRBV6-6 NA NA TRBJ1-2